These 22 T cell receptor beta chains were all obtained from the same sample, sequenced in a study of technical replicates of blood from a handful of donors (dated by TCRdb to about 2017). The library was made by the immunoSEQ multiplex PCR assay. TCRdb took over this immuneACCESS table, retaining in-frame rearrangements with V and J assigned. Such tables are incomplete; in checked studies, under half of the missing clones stem from an unresolved V gene, and the remainder is unexplained. The sample table contains tens of thousands of clones; only one count was recorded for roughly 94% of them. 0.25% to 0.3% of the sample lies in the top ten. Input material: T cells isolated from PBMCs. The receptors here all came from a human donor in good health.

The genes are TRBV30 and TRBJ1-2; TRBD1 might be the D (6 bases). With 4 bases removed from V and 9 bases from J, the gap between germline ends came to 15 bases. Germline V CDR1 and CDR2: GTSNPN, SVGIG (reference sequence). This CDR3 spans 12 amino acids. The CDR3, as DNA: TGTGCCTGGATACAGGGAGGGACGAGCTACACCTTC. Protein: CAWIQGGTSYTF.

The chain couples TRBV18 to TRBJ2-3, with D possibly TRBD2 on 5 matching bases. V lost 0 bases and J lost 0, with 10 bases in between. Germline V gives CDR1 KGHSH, CDR2 LQKENI. The CDR3 sequence is 16 residues long. DNA of the CDR3: TGTGCCAGCTCACCACCGCTGGGAGCTAGCACAGATACGCAGTATTTT. Amino acid sequence: CASSPPLGASTDTQYF.

The chain employs TRBV20-1 and TRBJ2-7; D unresolved. The ends were cut back, 6 bases at V and 3 bases at J, with 9 bases in the middle. The V gene's germline CDR1 is DFQATT and CDR2 SNEGSKA (reference sequence). The CDR3 extends over 11 amino acids. The CDR3 protein is CSAPSYYEQYF. In DNA, the CDR3 is TGCAGTGCCCCTAGTTACTACGAGCAGTACTTC.

This rearrangement joins TRBV11-2 to TRBJ2-5, with D tentatively TRBD1 (6 bases). The germline V and J ends were trimmed by 3 bases and 0 bases, with 8 bases remaining between them. This CDR3 spans 14 amino acids. Germline values: CDR1 SGHAT, CDR2 FQNNGV. CDR3 DNA: TGTGCCAGCAGCTTGGACAGTTACCAAGAGACCCAGTACTTC. This translates into CASSLDSYQETQYF.

This clone was detected only a few times. The chain joins TRBV11-2 to TRBJ2-2; tentatively, D is TRBD1 (6 bases). V lost 6 bases and J 2 bases, leaving 10 bases between the germline ends. This CDR3 is 14 amino acids long. In germline, CDR1 is SGHAT, CDR2 FQNNGV. CDR3 nucleotide sequence: TGTGCCAGCAGTGCAGGGGCAAACACCGGGGAGCTGTTTTTT. Its protein product is CASSAGANTGELFF.

This clone was counted a single time. The J gene is TRBJ1-2, the V gene TRBV19, with 9 bases aligning to TRBD1. The germline gives CDR1 LNHDA, CDR2 SQIVND (reference sequence). The CDR3 extends over 16 amino acids. Losses at the gene ends were 6 bases for V and 3 bases for J; bases not matched to a gene: 11. The CDR3 protein is CASRSGTGISDYGYTF. Written as DNA, the CDR3 is TGTGCCAGTAGATCCGGGACAGGGATTTCTGACTATGGCTACACCTTC. The complete variable domain, with remaining parts taken from reference TRBV19 and TRBJ1-2, reads DGGITQSPKYLFRKEGQNVTLSCEQNLNHDAMYWYRQDPGQGLRLIYYSQIVNDFQKGDIAEGYSVSREKKESFPLTVTSAQKNPTAFYLCASRSGTGISDYGYTFGSGTRLTVV.

V gene TRBV19 combines with J gene TRBJ2-4; no definite D call. Germline CDR1 is LNHDA and CDR2 is SQIVND (reference sequence). V shed 0 bases and J shed 4 bases, with 16 bases lying between them. The CDR3 spans 17 residues. In nucleotides, the CDR3 is TGTGCCAGTAGTATAGATCCCCCGTCGAGAGATAAAAACATTCAGTACTTC. Translation gives CASSIDPPSRDKNIQYF.

This chain connects TRBV27 to TRBJ2-7; weak D call: TRBD1 (6 bases). V was shortened by 6 bases and J by 6 bases, with 15 bases between the two germline ends. In germline, CDR1 is MNHEY, CDR2 SMNVEV (reference sequence). CDR3 length equals 13 residues. The CDR3 is CASSEGGDREQYF. The CDR3 coding sequence is TGTGCCAGCAGCGAAGGGGGAGACCGCGAGCAGTACTTC.

The rearrangement joins TRBV6-6 to TRBJ1-3; D is undetermined. Between the trimmed V and J ends, which lost 2 bases and 1 base, there was a span of 12 bases. The CDR3 has 16 amino acids. Germline V CDR1 and CDR2: MNHNY, SVGAGI (reference sequence). This CDR3 reads CASSYQSAGSGNTIYF. As DNA, the CDR3 is TGTGCCAGCAGTTACCAGTCGGCAGGTTCTGGAAACACCATATATTTT.

The rearrangement uses TRBV5-5 and TRBJ2-7; 7 bases are a match to TRBD1. Per the germline V gene, CDR1 is SGHKS and CDR2 is YYEKEE (reference sequence). J gave up 2 bases and V 2 bases, and 10 bases lay outside the gene matches. The CDR3 runs 16 residues. CDR3 amino acids: CASSLDPGQSTYEQYF. CDR3 bases: TGTGCCAGCAGCTTAGATCCGGGACAGTCAACCTACGAGCAGTACTTC. Full variable domain (outside the CDR3, taken from reference TRBV5-5 and TRBJ2-7): DAGVTQSPTHLIKTRGQQVTLRCSPISGHKSVSWYQQVLGQGPQFIFQYYEKEERGRGNFPDRFSARQFPNYSSELNVNALLLGDSALYLCASSLDPGQSTYEQYFGPGTRLTVT.

The genes are TRBV5-1 and TRBJ1-2, with 12 nucleotides matching TRBD1. CDR1 and CDR2 from the germline V gene are SGHRS and YFSETQ. The J segment lost 7 bases and the V segment lost 3 bases, leaving 7 bases of the junction unmatched. This CDR3 spans 15 amino acids. As DNA, the CDR3 is TGCGCCAGCAGCTCAGAACCGGGACAGGGGGCTGGCTACACCTTC. Translated, it gives CASSSEPGQGAGYTF.

The chain couples TRBV7-6 to TRBJ2-7; D perhaps matches TRBD1 (6 bases). Germline CDR1 is SGHVS and CDR2 is FNYEAQ. The CDR3 extends over 15 amino acids. V lost 1 base, J lost 2 bases, and 12 bases lay in between. CDR3 DNA: TGTGCCAGCAGCTTAGGGACCGGACAGACCTACGAGCAGTACTTC. This sequence encodes CASSLGTGQTYEQYF. Full variable domain (outside the CDR3, taken from reference TRBV7-6 and TRBJ2-7): GAGVSQSPRYKVTKRGQDVALRCDPISGHVSLYWYRQALGQGPEFLTYFNYEAQQDKSGLPNDRFSAERPEGSISTLTIQRTEQRDSAMYRCASSLGTGQTYEQYFGPGTRLTVT.

V is TRBV5-1 and J is TRBJ2-3; 7 nucleotides match TRBD2. Trimming cost V 2 bases and J 6 bases; bases outside gene matches: 3. CDR3 length: 13 amino acids. In germline, CDR1 is SGHRS, CDR2 YFSETQ. The CDR3 here is CASSFSGGDTQYF. CDR3 sequence (DNA): TGCGCCAGCAGCTTTTCCGGGGGGGATACGCAGTATTTT.

V usage is TRBV5-4 and J usage is TRBJ2-7; TRBD1 is a possible D gene (6 bases). Germline V CDR1 and CDR2: SGHNT, YYREEE (reference sequence). Trimming pared 4 bases from V and 2 bases from J, leaving 19 bases between. This CDR3 contains 16 residues. In DNA, the CDR3 is TGTGCCAGCAGCCTGGCAGGACAGCCTGTCACCTACGAGCAGTACTTC. This codes for CASSLAGQPVTYEQYF.

The gene calls are TRBV4-2 and TRBJ1-4; tentative D call: TRBD1 (6 bases). Germline-derived CDR1 and CDR2 are LGHNA and YNFKEQ. The CDR3 sequence is 15 residues long. V gave up 1 base and J gave up 7 bases, with 13 bases separating them. The CDR3 nucleotides read TGTGCCAGCAGCCAAGGAAAACAGGGAATTGAAAAACTGTTTTTT. Its protein product is CASSQGKQGIEKLFF.

This rearrangement joins TRBV4-1 to TRBJ2-1; weak D call: TRBD1 (5 bases). The CDR3 covers 15 residues. Germline CDR1 reads MGHRA; CDR2 reads YSYEKL. V dropped 5 bases and J dropped 3 bases, with 14 bases sitting between them. For the CDR3, the DNA is TGCGCCAGCAGCGAACGACAGTCTATCTACAATGAGCAGTTCTTC. It specifies CASSERQSIYNEQFF.

The chain links TRBV5-1 to TRBJ2-1; the match to TRBD1 covers 8 bases. The CDR3 length is 15 residues. After removal of 6 bases from V and 8 bases from J, the junction contained 13 bases not matched to a gene. Per the germline V gene, CDR1 is SGHRS and CDR2 is YFSETQ. The CDR3 DNA follows: TGCGCCAGCACTTTTATGGCAGGGGGCAAGGATGAGCAGTTCTTC. Translating gives CASTFMAGGKDEQFF.

The genes are TRBV10-1 and TRBJ2-5; a weak D match, TRBD2 (5 bases). Germline CDR1 is WNHNN and CDR2 is SYGVQD (reference sequence). The V gene lost 2 bases and the J gene lost 9 bases, with 19 bases spanning the gap. CDR3 size: 15 residues. The CDR3 DNA follows: TGCGCCAGCAGTGAGAGGAAGGGAGCAAGAGAATCCCAGTACTTC. Its translation: CASSERKGARESQYF.

The rearrangement uses TRBV6-1 and TRBJ1-5; D is uncertain. There are 14 residues in the CDR3. CDR1 MNHNS and CDR2 SASEGT come from the germline V gene. V shed 2 bases and J shed 7 bases, with 12 bases lying between them. The CDR3 nucleotides are TGTGCCAGCAGTGAAATAGGAGGAAACCAGCCCCAGCATTTT. This gives the protein CASSEIGGNQPQHF.

The CDR3 loop reads CASSPGGGFNQPQHF. The DNA for the CDR3 is TGTGCCAGCAGCCCCGGGGGGGGATTTAATCAGCCCCAGCATTTT. The rearrangement links TRBV7-2 to TRBJ1-5, with a weak D call TRBD1 (5 bases). The germline V gene has CDR1 SGHTA and CDR2 FQGNSA. Trimming pared 5 bases from V and 4 bases from J, leaving 15 bases between. The CDR3 totals 15 residues. Supplemented by reference TRBV7-2 and TRBJ1-5, the full variable domain reads GAGVSQSPSNKVTEKGKDVELRCDPISGHTALYWYRQSLGQGLEFLIYFQGNSAPDKSGLPSDRFSAERTGGSVSTLTIQRTQQEDSAVYLCASSPGGGFNQPQHFGDGTRLSIL.

This chain joins TRBV19 and TRBJ1-1; the D is unclear. Looked up from germline, CDR1 is LNHDA and CDR2 is SQIVND (reference sequence). The CDR3 covers 13 residues. V was cut by 6 bases and J by 0 bases, with 8 bases left in between. The CDR3 sequence: CASSLGVNTEAFF. In DNA, the CDR3 is TGTGCCAGTAGCTTAGGAGTGAACACTGAAGCTTTCTTT.

The genes are TRBV5-8 and TRBJ1-6, with 7 bases identical to TRBD1. The CDR3 totals 15 residues. V lost 2 bases, J lost 7 bases, and 6 bases stayed unmatched. In germline, CDR1 is SGHTS, CDR2 YDEGEE. CDR3 protein: CASSFMTGLNSPLHF. In nucleotides, the CDR3 is TGTGCCAGCAGCTTTATGACAGGGCTCAATTCACCCCTCCACTTT.